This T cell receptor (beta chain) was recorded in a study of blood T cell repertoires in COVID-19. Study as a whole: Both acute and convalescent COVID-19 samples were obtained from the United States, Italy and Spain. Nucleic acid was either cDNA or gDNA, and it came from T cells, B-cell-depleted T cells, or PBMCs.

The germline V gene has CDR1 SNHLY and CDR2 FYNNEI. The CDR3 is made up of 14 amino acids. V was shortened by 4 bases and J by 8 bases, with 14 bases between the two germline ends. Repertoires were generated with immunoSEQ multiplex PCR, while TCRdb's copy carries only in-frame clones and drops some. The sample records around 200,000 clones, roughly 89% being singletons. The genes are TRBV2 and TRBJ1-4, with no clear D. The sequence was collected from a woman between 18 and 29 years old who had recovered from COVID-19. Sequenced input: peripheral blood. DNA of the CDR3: TGTGCCAGCAGTGTCAGTCTTCGGCGGGAAAAACTGTTTTTT. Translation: CASSVSLRREKLFF.